The rows below give T cell receptor beta chains drawn from one sample of a study of shared clonotypes between healthy human individuals. The protocol was immunoSEQ multiplex PCR, while the TCRdb copy is restricted to in-frame clones and leaves out a portion. The repertoire holds 2 million to 2.5 million clones, with 85% to 95% as singletons. Sequencing was carried out using naive CD4+ T cells from PBMCs. All receptors derive from a man younger than 35 in good health. Some clones in this sample may be carry-over from other donors' samples. Both conserved end residues are part of each CDR3. Each record gives: D gene, V gene, J gene, CDR3 protein. The D gene is left open where the match is weak.

NA	TRBV9	TRBJ1-2	CASSARVRSYGYTF
NA	TRBV28	TRBJ2-7	CASSLREREQYF
NA	TRBV28	TRBJ1-5	CASSSRDRETGQPQHF
TRBD1	TRBV11-2	TRBJ1-2	CASSFPGTGSYGYTF
TRBD2	TRBV5-1	TRBJ2-3	CASSRGLAVGTDTQYF
NA	TRBV27	TRBJ2-2	CASSLRGETGELFF
TRBD1	TRBV27	TRBJ1-2	CASSLEGGGAQGYTF
NA	TRBV27	TRBJ1-5	CASSSTPGRASNQPQHF
NA	TRBV6-5	TRBJ2-3	CASSYFGGTRPDTQYF
NA	TRBV4-1	TRBJ2-7	CASSQALGEQYF
NA	TRBV28	TRBJ1-2	CASSLGRTGYTF
NA	TRBV27	TRBJ1-2	CASSSGLAYGYTF
TRBD1	TRBV28	TRBJ1-5	CAPRTGSNQPQHF
NA	TRBV30	TRBJ2-1	CAWTRTHYNEQFF
TRBD2	TRBV7-2	TRBJ2-1	CASSQASGPAREQFF
NA	TRBV20-1	TRBJ1-2	CSATTNYGYTF
TRBD1	TRBV28	TRBJ1-2	CASSLISGGDRELITF
NA	TRBV11-2	TRBJ2-3	CASSFSFKEDTQYF
NA	TRBV19	TRBJ2-1	CASTPGRPSEQFF
NA	TRBV2	TRBJ1-1	CASSERVIGSTEAFF
TRBD2	TRBV28	TRBJ2-1	CASSLSLAGGLDEQFF
NA	TRBV7-9	TRBJ1-2	CASSFGESYGYTF
NA	TRBV6-5	TRBJ2-7	CASSYNWGSREQYF
TRBD1	TRBV7-6	TRBJ1-1	CASSLQTGAAEAFF
NA	TRBV6-5	TRBJ2-1	CASKRISYNEQFF
NA	TRBV7-9	TRBJ2-1	CASSLALWTTGNEQFF
NA	TRBV4-3	TRBJ1-3	CASSQEDGTLGNTIYF
NA	TRBV4-1	TRBJ2-5	CASSPVGRVPRGQETQYF
TRBD1	TRBV5-1	TRBJ1-2	CASSLSNAGGFLYGYTF
NA	TRBV5-8	TRBJ1-1	CASSLGRQGRPRTEAFF
NA	TRBV5-1	TRBJ2-2	CASSAGQGIHTGELFF
NA	TRBV6-4	TRBJ2-7	CASSENPVYEQYF
TRBD2	TRBV5-1	TRBJ2-5	CASSWGLAGPQETQYF
NA	TRBV19	TRBJ1-5	CASSIDRARVGPQHF
NA	TRBV10-3	TRBJ2-3	CAISVQGGLSTDTQYF
NA	TRBV10-1	TRBJ1-1	CASRTEAFF
NA	TRBV19	TRBJ1-1	CASSLGKRRNTEAFF
TRBD2	TRBV5-4	TRBJ2-3	CASSLGTGRGDTQYF
TRBD1	TRBV28	TRBJ2-5	CASSLWAGGHGTQETQYF
TRBD1	TRBV28	TRBJ1-2	CASSFPGQGTYGYTF
NA	TRBV6-4	TRBJ2-7	CASRAGTHPLEQYF
NA	TRBV11-3	TRBJ2-1	CASSLSLGSYNEQFF
NA	TRBV6-5	TRBJ1-4	CASSRTMTNEKLFF
NA	TRBV19	TRBJ2-7	CASSIAPGTGAYEQYF
NA	TRBV5-4	TRBJ1-1	CASSLVSSHVEAFF
NA	TRBV5-4	TRBJ1-5	CASSLGRDQPQHF
NA	TRBV7-8	TRBJ1-5	CASSPRNQPQHF
TRBD1	TRBV5-4	TRBJ1-2	CASSRNGQGLASYGYTF
NA	TRBV27	TRBJ2-4	CASSPVRSSKNIQYF
TRBD2	TRBV6-5	TRBJ2-1	CASSYNPGLAGDEQFF
NA	TRBV28	TRBJ1-4	CASSTVSGANEKLFF
NA	TRBV2	TRBJ1-1	CASSTSDGTIPAFF
NA	TRBV18	TRBJ2-5	CASSPRETQYF
NA	TRBV28	TRBJ2-3	CASSLRSSQHTQYF
NA	TRBV7-8	TRBJ2-5	CASSSAGTTGETQYF
NA	TRBV4-1	TRBJ2-5	CASSRRSGESQETQYF
NA	TRBV4-2	TRBJ2-7	CASSQAGDEQYF